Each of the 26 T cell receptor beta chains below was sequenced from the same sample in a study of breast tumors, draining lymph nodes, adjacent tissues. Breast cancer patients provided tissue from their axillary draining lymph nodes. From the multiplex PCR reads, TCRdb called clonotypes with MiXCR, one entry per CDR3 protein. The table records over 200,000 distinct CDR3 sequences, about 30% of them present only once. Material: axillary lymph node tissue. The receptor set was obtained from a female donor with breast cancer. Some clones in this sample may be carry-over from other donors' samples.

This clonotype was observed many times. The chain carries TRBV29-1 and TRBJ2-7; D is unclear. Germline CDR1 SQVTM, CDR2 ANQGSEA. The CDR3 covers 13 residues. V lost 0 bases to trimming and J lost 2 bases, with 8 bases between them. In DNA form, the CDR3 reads TGCAGCGTTGAAGATCTAACAACCTACGAGCAGTACTTC. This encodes CSVEDLTTYEQYF.

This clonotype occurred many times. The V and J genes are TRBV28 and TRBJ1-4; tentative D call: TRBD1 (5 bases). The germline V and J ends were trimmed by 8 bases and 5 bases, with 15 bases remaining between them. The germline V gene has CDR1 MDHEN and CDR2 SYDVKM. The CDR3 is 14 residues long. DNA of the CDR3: TGTGCCAGCTTCCCTCGGGCAGGGAATGAAAAACTGTTTTTT. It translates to CASFPRAGNEKLFF.

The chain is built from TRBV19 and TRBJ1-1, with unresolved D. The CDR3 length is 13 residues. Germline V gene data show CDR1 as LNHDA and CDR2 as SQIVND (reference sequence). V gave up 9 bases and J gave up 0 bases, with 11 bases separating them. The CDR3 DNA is TGTGCCAGCCAGCGGGAGGTGAACACTGAAGCTTTCTTT. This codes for CASQREVNTEAFF.

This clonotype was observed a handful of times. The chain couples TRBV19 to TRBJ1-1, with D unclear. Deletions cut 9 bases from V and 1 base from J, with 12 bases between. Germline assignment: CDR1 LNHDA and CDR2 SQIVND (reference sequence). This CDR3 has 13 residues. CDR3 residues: CASRPHANTEAFF. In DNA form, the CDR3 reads TGTGCCAGCAGACCACACGCGAACACTGAAGCTTTCTTT.

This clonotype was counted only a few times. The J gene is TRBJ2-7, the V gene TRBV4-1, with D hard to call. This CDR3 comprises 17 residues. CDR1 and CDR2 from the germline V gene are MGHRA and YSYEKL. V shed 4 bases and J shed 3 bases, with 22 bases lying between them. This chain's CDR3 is CASSPDRLRIDSYEQYF. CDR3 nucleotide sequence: TGCGCCAGCAGCCCCGACCGCTTGCGGATAGATAGCTACGAGCAGTACTTC.

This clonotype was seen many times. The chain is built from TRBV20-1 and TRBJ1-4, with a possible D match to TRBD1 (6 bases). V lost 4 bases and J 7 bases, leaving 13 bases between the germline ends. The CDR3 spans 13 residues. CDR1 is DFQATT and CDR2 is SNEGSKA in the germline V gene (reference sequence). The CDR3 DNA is TGCAGTGCTAAAAGACAGGAGCCTGAAAAACTGTTTTTT. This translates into CSAKRQEPEKLFF.

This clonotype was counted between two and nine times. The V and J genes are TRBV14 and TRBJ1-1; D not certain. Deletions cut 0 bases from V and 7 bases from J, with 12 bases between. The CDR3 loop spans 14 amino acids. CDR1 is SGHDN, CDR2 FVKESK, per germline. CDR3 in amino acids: CASSQDRFGNEAFF. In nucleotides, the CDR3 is TGTGCCAGCAGCCAAGACAGGTTTGGGAATGAAGCTTTCTTT.

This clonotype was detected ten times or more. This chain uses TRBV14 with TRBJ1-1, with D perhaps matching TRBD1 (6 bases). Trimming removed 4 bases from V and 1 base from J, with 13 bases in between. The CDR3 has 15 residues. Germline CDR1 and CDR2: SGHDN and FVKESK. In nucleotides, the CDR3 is TGTGCCAGCAGCCTCACAGGGTCGGGGAACACTGAAGCTTTCTTT. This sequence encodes CASSLTGSGNTEAFF.

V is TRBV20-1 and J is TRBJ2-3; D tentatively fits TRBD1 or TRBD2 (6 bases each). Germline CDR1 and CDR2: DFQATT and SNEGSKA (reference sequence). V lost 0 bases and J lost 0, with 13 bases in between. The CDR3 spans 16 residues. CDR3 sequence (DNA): TGCAGTGCTAGAGATTGGGGGCGGGGCAGCACAGATACGCAGTATTTT. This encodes CSARDWGRGSTDTQYF.

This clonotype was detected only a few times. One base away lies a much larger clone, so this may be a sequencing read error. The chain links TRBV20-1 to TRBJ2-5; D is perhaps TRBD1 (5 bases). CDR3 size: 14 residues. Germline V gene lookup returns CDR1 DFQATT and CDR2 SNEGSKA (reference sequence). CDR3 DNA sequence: TGCAGTGCAGTAATGACAGACCCCCAAGCGACCCAGTACTTC. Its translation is CSAVMTDPQATQYF.

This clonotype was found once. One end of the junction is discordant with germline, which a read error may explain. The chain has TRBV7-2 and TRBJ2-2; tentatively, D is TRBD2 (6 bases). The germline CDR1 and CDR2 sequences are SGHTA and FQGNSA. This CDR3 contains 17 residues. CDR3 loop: CAGSLVRLASSTGELFF. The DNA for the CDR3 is TGTGCCGGCAGCTTGGTTAGGCTAGCGAGTAGCACCGGGGAGCTGTTTTTT.

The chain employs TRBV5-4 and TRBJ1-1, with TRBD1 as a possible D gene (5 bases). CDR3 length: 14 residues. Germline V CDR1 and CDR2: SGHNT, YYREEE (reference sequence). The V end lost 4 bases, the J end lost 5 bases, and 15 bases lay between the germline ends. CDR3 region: CASSLRDARTEAFF. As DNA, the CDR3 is TGTGCCAGCAGCCTTAGGGACGCTCGAACTGAAGCTTTCTTT.

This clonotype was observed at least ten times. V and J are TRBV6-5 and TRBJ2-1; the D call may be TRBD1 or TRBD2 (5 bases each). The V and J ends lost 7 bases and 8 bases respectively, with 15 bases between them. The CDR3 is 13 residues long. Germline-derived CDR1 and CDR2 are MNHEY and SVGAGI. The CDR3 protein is CASTTGRSHEQFF. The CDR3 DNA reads TGTGCCAGCACCACGGGGCGGTCCCATGAGCAGTTCTTC.

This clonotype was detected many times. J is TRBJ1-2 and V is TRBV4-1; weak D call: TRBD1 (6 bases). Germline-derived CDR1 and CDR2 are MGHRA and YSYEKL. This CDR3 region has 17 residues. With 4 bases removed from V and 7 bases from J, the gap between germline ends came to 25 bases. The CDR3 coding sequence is TGCGCCAGCAGCCCTCACCGGGACACCAGTGGCTCGACTGGCTACACCTTC. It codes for CASSPHRDTSGSTGYTF.

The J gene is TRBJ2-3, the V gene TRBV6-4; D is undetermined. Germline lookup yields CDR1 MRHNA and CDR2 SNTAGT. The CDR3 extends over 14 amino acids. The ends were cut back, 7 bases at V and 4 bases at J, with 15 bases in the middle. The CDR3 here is CASIPPWASDTQYF. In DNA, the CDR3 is TGTGCCAGCATCCCTCCGTGGGCGTCAGATACGCAGTATTTT.

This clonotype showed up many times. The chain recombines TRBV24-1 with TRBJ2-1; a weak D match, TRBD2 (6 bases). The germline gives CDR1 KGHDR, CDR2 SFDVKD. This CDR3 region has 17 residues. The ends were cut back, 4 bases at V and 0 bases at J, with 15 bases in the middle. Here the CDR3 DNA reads TGTGCCACCAGTGACAAATTGGCGGGGAGCTCCTACAATGAGCAGTTCTTC. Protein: CATSDKLAGSSYNEQFF.

The CDR3 reads CASSLGRPGRGEQFF. CDR3 coding DNA: TGTGCCAGCAGCTTAGGACGGCCGGGACGAGGTGAGCAGTTCTTC. The genes are TRBV7-3 and TRBJ2-1; D possibly uses TRBD1 or TRBD2 (5 bases each). From germline, CDR1 is SGHTA and CDR2 FQGTGA. V was pared by 2 bases and J by 9 bases, with 17 bases between. This CDR3 has 15 residues.

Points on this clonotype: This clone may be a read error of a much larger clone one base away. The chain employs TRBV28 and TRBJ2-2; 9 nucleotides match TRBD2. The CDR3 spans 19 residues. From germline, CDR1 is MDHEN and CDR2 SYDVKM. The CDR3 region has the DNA TGTGCCAGCAGTTTCCCTCCCTTAGAGCGGGAGGAGAACACCGGGGAGCTGTCTTTT. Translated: CASSFPPLEREENTGELSF. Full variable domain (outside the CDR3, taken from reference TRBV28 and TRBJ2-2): DVKVTQSSRYLVKRTGEKVFLECVQDMDHENMFWYRQDPGLGLRLIYFSYDVKMKEKGDIPEGYSVSREKKERFSLILESASTNQTSMYLCASSFPPLEREENTGELSFGEGSRLTVL.

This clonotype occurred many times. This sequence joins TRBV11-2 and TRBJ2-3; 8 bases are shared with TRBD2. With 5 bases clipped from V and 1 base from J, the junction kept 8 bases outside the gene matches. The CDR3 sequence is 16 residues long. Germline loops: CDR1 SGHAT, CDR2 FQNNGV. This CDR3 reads CASSPQLAARTDTQYF. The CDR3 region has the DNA TGTGCCAGCAGCCCGCAACTAGCGGCCCGCACAGATACGCAGTATTTT.

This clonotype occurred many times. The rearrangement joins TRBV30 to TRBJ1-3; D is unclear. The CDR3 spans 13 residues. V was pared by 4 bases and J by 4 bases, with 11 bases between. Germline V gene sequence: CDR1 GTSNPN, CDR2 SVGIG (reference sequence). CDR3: CAWTLKAGNTIYF. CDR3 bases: TGTGCCTGGACGCTAAAGGCCGGAAACACCATATATTTT.

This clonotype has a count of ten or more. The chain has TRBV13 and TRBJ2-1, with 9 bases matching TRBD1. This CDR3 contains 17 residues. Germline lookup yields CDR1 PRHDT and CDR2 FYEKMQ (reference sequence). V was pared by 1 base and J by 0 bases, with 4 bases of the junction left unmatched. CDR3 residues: CASSLAGQGPSYNEQFF. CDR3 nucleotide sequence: TGTGCCAGCAGCTTAGCGGGACAGGGTCCCTCCTACAATGAGCAGTTCTTC.

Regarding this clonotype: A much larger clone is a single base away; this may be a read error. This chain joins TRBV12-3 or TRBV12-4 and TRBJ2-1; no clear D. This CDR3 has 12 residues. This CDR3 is CARSLRSDEQFF. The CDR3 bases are TGTGCCCGCAGTTTACGGTCCGATGAGCAGTTCTTC.

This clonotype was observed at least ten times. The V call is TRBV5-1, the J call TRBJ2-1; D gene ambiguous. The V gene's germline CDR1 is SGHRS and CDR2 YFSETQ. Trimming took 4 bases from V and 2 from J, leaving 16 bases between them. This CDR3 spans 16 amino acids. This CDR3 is CASSPYVFETYNEQFF. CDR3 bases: TGCGCCAGCAGCCCGTACGTTTTTGAAACCTACAATGAGCAGTTCTTC.

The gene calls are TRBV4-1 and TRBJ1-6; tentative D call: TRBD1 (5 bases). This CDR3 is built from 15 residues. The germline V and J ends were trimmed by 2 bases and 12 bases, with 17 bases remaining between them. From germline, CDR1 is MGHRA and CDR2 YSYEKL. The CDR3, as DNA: TGCGCCAGCAGCCAAAATGACAGTCGTGGGCTACCCCTCCACTTT. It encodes CASSQNDSRGLPLHF.

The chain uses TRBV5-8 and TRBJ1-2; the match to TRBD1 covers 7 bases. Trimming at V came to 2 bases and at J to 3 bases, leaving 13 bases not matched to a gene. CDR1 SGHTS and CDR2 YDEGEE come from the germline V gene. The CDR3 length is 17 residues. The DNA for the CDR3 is TGTGCCAGCAGCTTTTCAAGGCGACAGGGCCCTTACTATGGCTACACCTTC. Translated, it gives CASSFSRRQGPYYGYTF.

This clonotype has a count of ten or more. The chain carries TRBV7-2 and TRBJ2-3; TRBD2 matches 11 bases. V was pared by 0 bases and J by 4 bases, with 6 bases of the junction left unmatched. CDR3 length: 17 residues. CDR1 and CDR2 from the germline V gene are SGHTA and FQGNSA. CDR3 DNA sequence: TGTGCCAGCAGCTTAGCAGGGACTAGCGGCCCCGCAGATACGCAGTATTTT. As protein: CASSLAGTSGPADTQYF.